This TCR beta chain originates from a study of cytomegalovirus exposure and HLA in healthy donors. Study-level background: The early release's HLA-typed donors yielded 70 million to 85 million unique TCRs. Study-wide findings and caveats: In a later analysis, a missense DCLRE1C variant was linked to TCR beta V- and J-gene trimming. Whilst most TCR sequences proved rare, a subset of public TCRs occurred across many donors.

The CDR3 length is 15 residues. The ends lost 5 bases at V and 7 bases at J; junction bases unmatched: 6. CDR1 and CDR2 from the germline V gene are LNHDA and SQIVND (reference sequence). Amplification used 60 Vbeta primers and 13 Jbeta primers. In the original processing: Roughly 76 million unique TCR beta chains, around 10 million of them shared, were counted by a later analysis. This table comes from immunoSEQ multiplex PCR, and its TCRdb copy is limited to in-frame clones, with some not included. That table supplies the V and J calls and clone size; D and trimming were determined from the DNA. The sample table sets out 80,000 to 95,000 clones. Remarks on this clone: Its cognate antigen is unknown.

Sequences were obtained from PBMCs. The chain combines TRBV19 with TRBJ1-6, with 9 positions matching TRBD1. The clonotype was recovered from a woman in her thirties in good health and CMV-seronegative. CDR3 in amino acids: CASSPRDRENSPLHF. The CDR3 DNA follows: TGTGCCAGTAGTCCACGGGACAGGGAAAATTCACCCCTCCACTTT.